The rows below give T cell receptor beta chains drawn from one sample of a study of blood T cell repertoires in COVID-19. Data came from immunoSEQ multiplex PCR; TCRdb stores just in-frame clones and leaves some out. The sample yields fewer than 100,000 clones, about four fifths seen once. The sample consisted of peripheral blood. Receptors were obtained from a human donor in a cohort sampled during active COVID-19. The CDR3 runs from the conserved cysteine through the conserved F or W. A D gene is named only where the DNA matches it firmly. Size is stated for part of the rows, as once, few or many counts, or as a class when the clone is expanded.

abundance	v_gene	j_gene	d_gene	len	CDR3nt	CDR3aa
.	TRBV5-5	TRBJ2-5	TRBD2	14	TGTGCCAGCAGCCTCGCGGGGGACCAAGAGACCCAGTACTTC	CASSLAGDQETQYF
once	TRBV6-6	TRBJ2-5	TRBD1	14	TGTGCCAGCAGTCCGTACAGGGGTCGGGAGACCCAGTACTTC	CASSPYRGRETQYF
.	TRBV21-1	TRBJ1-2	.	13	TGTGCCAGCAGAACAGGGGCTAACTATGGCTACACCTTC	CASRTGANYGYTF
.	TRBV5-1	TRBJ2-3	TRBD1	15	TGCGCCAGCAGCTTGTCGGGGACAGGGTTGGATACGCAGTATTTT	CASSLSGTGLDTQYF
.	TRBV5-4	TRBJ2-3	TRBD2	18	TGTGCCAGCAGCTCGGGACTAGCGGGAGACAGAGGGACAGATACGCAGTATTTT	CASSSGLAGDRGTDTQYF
.	TRBV2	TRBJ2-3	.	14	TGTGCCAGCAGCGACTTATTTAGCACAGATACGCAGTATTTT	CASSDLFSTDTQYF
.	TRBV19	TRBJ2-5	TRBD2	18	TGTGCCAGTAGTATTCGGTGGCATGCTAGCGGGAATTTAGAGACCCAGTACTTC	CASSIRWHASGNLETQYF
.	TRBV5-6	TRBJ2-5	.	15	TGTGCCAGCAGCTTTGGCGGGATCTCAGGAGAGACCCAGTACTTC	CASSFGGISGETQYF
.	TRBV4-2	TRBJ1-1	TRBD1	14	TGTGCCAGCAGCCTTGCCGGGACAGATGCTGAAGCTTTCTTT	CASSLAGTDAEAFF
few	TRBV16	TRBJ1-6	.	15	TGTGCCAGCAGCCAATCTGGTGGGGCACAGTCACCCCTCCACTTT	CASSQSGGAQSPLHF
.	TRBV6-5	TRBJ2-7	.	14	TGTGCCAGCAGGCTTTTACAGGACTCCTACGAGCAGTACTTC	CASRLLQDSYEQYF
.	TRBV7-3	TRBJ1-1	TRBD1	15	TGTGCCAGCAGCCCCTACCCGGGACAGGGCACTGAAGCTTTCTTT	CASSPYPGQGTEAFF
.	TRBV19	TRBJ2-1	TRBD1	16	TGTGCCAGTAGTATAACAGGACAGGTTAGCTACAATGAGCAGTTCTTC	CASSITGQVSYNEQFF
.	TRBV25-1	TRBJ2-1	.	15	TGTGCCAGCAGTAGAATGTCAGGTGATGGCAATGAGCAGTTCTTC	CASSRMSGDGNEQFF
.	TRBV7-2	TRBJ2-7	.	13	TGTGCCAGCAGCTTAGATGGTAGTTACGAGCAGTACTTC	CASSLDGSYEQYF
.	TRBV19	TRBJ2-3	.	16	TGTGCCAGTAGACCCGGAGAGGGCGGGGGCACAGATACGCAGTATTTT	CASRPGEGGGTDTQYF